Listed here are 22 T cell receptor beta chains from one sample, sequenced in a study of spatial heterogeneity in lung cancer (dated by TCRdb to between 2017 and 2020). Study-wide conclusions, independent of this receptor: A correlation was observed between the number of expanded intratumoral alpha and beta TCRs and the tumor nonsynonymous mutation count.

These TCRs are of unknown antigen specificity. The library was produced with 5' RACE. These reads were obtained on a NextSeq 500. The raw public data were reprocessed by TCRdb itself: fastp quality trimming at Q25, MiXCR clonotype calling, in-frame beta chains only. Rows merge per CDR3 protein into single entries with the most common DNA and genes. The sample data list roughly 3,800 distinct CDR3 sequences, and around 4.6% of these were observed just once. The ten largest clones represent roughly 30% of the sample. The time point label, as the study defines it: sample taken at primary tumor resection. Sequenced material: lung tumor tissue, taken at surgery. The receptors originated from a female donor with early-stage non-small cell lung cancer.

This clonotype occurred many times. The rearrangement uses TRBV27 and TRBJ2-2; no clear D. The V gene lost 2 bases and the J gene lost 0 bases, with 7 bases spanning the gap. The CDR3 length is 15 residues. Germline CDR1 is MNHEY and CDR2 is SMNVEV (reference sequence). CDR3 nucleotide sequence: TGTGCCAGCAGTTTAGGCAGGTCGAACACCGGGGAGCTGTTTTTT. This encodes CASSLGRSNTGELFF.

The gene calls are TRBV5-4 and TRBJ1-5; 8 bases are a match to TRBD1. This CDR3 contains 13 residues. The J segment lost 4 bases and the V segment lost 4 bases, leaving 1 base of the junction unmatched. Germline V gene sequence: CDR1 SGHNT, CDR2 YYREEE (reference sequence). CDR3 nucleotide sequence: TGTGCCAGCAGCCGACAGGGGAATCAGCCCCAGCATTTT. Its translation is CASSRQGNQPQHF.

This clonotype was counted a few times. The chain uses TRBV11-3 and TRBJ2-7; 8 bases line up with TRBD1. The ends lost 3 bases at V and 2 bases at J; junction bases unmatched: 12. The CDR3 has 17 amino acids. Germline V gene data show CDR1 as SGHNT and CDR2 as YENEEA. CDR3 amino acids: CASSFSGGSGQAYEQYF. CDR3 nucleotides: TGTGCCAGCAGCTTTAGCGGTGGTTCGGGACAGGCCTACGAGCAGTACTTC.

By sample share, this clonotype is medium-sized. The CDR3 region has the DNA TGTGCCAGCAGTTTAGCGCTTGTTGCGGGACTAGCCCACAATGAGCAGTTCTTC. This encodes CASSLALVAGLAHNEQFF. The chain uses TRBV12-3 or TRBV12-4 and TRBJ2-1; 9 bases agree with TRBD2. There are 18 residues in the CDR3. J gave up 5 bases and V 0 bases, and 11 bases lay outside the gene matches.

Relative to its sample, this clonotype is medium-sized (0.01 to 0.1%). The V gene is TRBV24-1, the J gene TRBJ2-5, with D maybe TRBD2 (6 bases). Germline CDR1 and CDR2: KGHDR and SFDVKD. Trimming pared 7 bases from V and 9 bases from J, leaving 14 bases between. CDR3 length equals 12 residues. CDR3 sequence: CATSNAGTAQYF. CDR3 bases: TGTGCCACCAGCAACGCCGGGACTGCCCAGTACTTC.

This clonotype is termed medium-sized (0.01 to 0.1%). The V call is TRBV9, the J call TRBJ2-2; D unresolved. The length of the CDR3 is 16 residues. Germline assignment: CDR1 SGDLS and CDR2 YYNGEE. V dropped 0 bases and J dropped 1 base, with 10 bases sitting between them. CDR3 amino acids: CASSVEVGWNTGELFF. The CDR3 DNA is TGTGCCAGCAGCGTAGAAGTAGGATGGAACACCGGGGAGCTGTTTTTT.

In nucleotides, the CDR3 is TGTGCCAGCAGTAAGGGTGTGACAGATACGCAGTATTTT. Amino acid sequence: CASSKGVTDTQYF. The rearrangement joins TRBV12-3 or TRBV12-4 to TRBJ2-3, with unresolved D. Trimming removed 5 bases at V and 3 bases at J, with 9 bases between. There are 13 residues in the CDR3.

This clonotype counts as medium-sized. The V and J genes are TRBV12-5 and TRBJ2-5; D gene unclear. Between the trimmed V and J ends, which lost 0 bases and 1 base, there was a span of 9 bases. The V gene's germline CDR1 is LGHNT and CDR2 FRNRAP. The CDR3 length is 15 residues. Written as DNA, the CDR3 is TGTGCTAGTGGTTTGGTAACCAGCTTCCAAGAGACCCAGTACTTC. Its protein is CASGLVTSFQETQYF.

This clonotype is classed as medium-sized. This chain uses TRBV7-2 with TRBJ2-5; TRBD2 matches at 11 bases. This CDR3 spans 16 amino acids. The germline V gene has CDR1 SGHTA and CDR2 FQGNSA. Trimming took 0 bases from V and 2 from J; bases not matched to a gene: 2. In nucleotides, the CDR3 is TGTGCCAGCAGCTTAGCAGCTAGCGGGGGGCAAGAGACCCAGTACTTC. Amino acids: CASSLAASGGQETQYF.

Ten or more counts support this clonotype. V and J are TRBV20-1 and TRBJ1-1; a possible D gene is TRBD1 (6 bases). The V gene lost 6 bases and the J gene lost 0 bases, with 8 bases spanning the gap. The CDR3 runs 12 residues. In germline, CDR1 is DFQATT, CDR2 SNEGSKA (reference sequence). The CDR3 DNA follows: TGCAGTGCCCAGGGGCTGAACACTGAAGCTTTCTTT. Its translation: CSAQGLNTEAFF.

By its share, this clonotype is medium-sized. The chain is built from TRBV20-1 and TRBJ1-6, with D perhaps TRBD1 (6 bases). The germline CDR1 and CDR2 sequences are DFQATT and SNEGSKA (reference sequence). This CDR3 is 16 amino acids long. Trimming stripped 0 bases from V and 4 bases from J, with 13 bases between. CDR3 nucleotide sequence: TGCAGTGCTAGAGATCTTCAGGGGACTTATAATTCACCCCTCCACTTT. Translation: CSARDLQGTYNSPLHF.

This clonotype qualifies as medium-sized. This rearrangement joins TRBV18 to TRBJ2-6, with D uncertain. V was clipped by 1 base and J by 0 bases, with 7 bases between them. Germline V lookup: CDR1 KGHSH, CDR2 LQKENI. This CDR3 spans 16 amino acids. The CDR3 sequence is CASSPRKGSGANVLTF. DNA for the CDR3: TGTGCCAGCTCACCACGGAAGGGCTCTGGGGCCAACGTCCTGACTTTC.

The rearrangement links TRBV28 to TRBJ2-7; 9 positions match TRBD1. Trimming removed 8 bases from V and 2 bases from J; junction bases left unmatched: 7. CDR3 length: 14 residues. Germline V gives CDR1 MDHEN, CDR2 SYDVKM. The CDR3 loop is CASVPGQGAYEQYF. The CDR3 nucleotides read TGTGCCAGCGTTCCGGGACAGGGAGCCTACGAGCAGTACTTC. The full variable domain, completed using reference TRBV28 and TRBJ2-7, is DVKVTQSSRYLVKRTGEKVFLECVQDMDHENMFWYRQDPGLGLRLIYFSYDVKMKEKGDIPEGYSVSREKKERFSLILESASTNQTSMYLCASVPGQGAYEQYFGPGTRLTVT.

This clonotype was observed a few times. V gene TRBV6-1 combines with J gene TRBJ2-1, with a weak D call TRBD2 (6 bases). CDR1 is MNHNS, CDR2 SASEGT, per germline. CDR3 length: 15 amino acids. With 10 bases removed from V and 3 bases from J, the gap between germline ends came to 19 bases. CDR3 loop: CAIIGRRVNYNEQFF. CDR3 bases: TGTGCCATAATAGGCAGGAGGGTAAACTACAATGAGCAGTTCTTC.

This clonotype was counted many times. The rearrangement links TRBV6-6 to TRBJ2-1, with 8 nucleotides matching TRBD1. Trimming cost V 6 bases and J 9 bases; bases outside gene matches: 7. CDR1 and CDR2 from the germline V gene are MNHNY and SVGAGI (reference sequence). The CDR3 totals 13 residues. The chain's CDR3 is CASRLDRGGEQFF. The CDR3 nucleotides are TGTGCCAGCAGGTTAGACAGGGGAGGTGAGCAGTTCTTC.

This clonotype is labeled as medium-sized. The chain couples TRBV11-3 to TRBJ2-3; D is ambiguous. The germline V and J ends were trimmed by 5 bases and 0 bases, with 9 bases remaining between them. This CDR3 spans 14 amino acids. CDR1 and CDR2 (germline): SGHNT, YENEEA. The CDR3 spells CASSRLRSTDTQYF. CDR3 in DNA: TGTGCCAGCAGCCGTTTACGAAGCACAGATACGCAGTATTTT. The full variable domain, in which reference TRBV11-3 and TRBJ2-3 provide the parts outside the CDR3, is EAGVVQSPRYKIIEKKQPVAFWCNPISGHNTLYWYLQNLGQGPELLIRYENEEAVDDSQLPKDRFSAERLKGVDSTLKIQPAELGDSAVYLCASSRLRSTDTQYFGPGTRLTVL.

This clonotype has more than one count but fewer than ten. The chain has TRBV29-1 and TRBJ2-5; 7 nucleotides line up with TRBD2. The germline CDR1 and CDR2 sequences are SQVTM and ANQGSEA. This CDR3 region has 13 residues. The junction had 2 bases not matched to a gene; V was cut back by 3 bases and J by 1 base. In nucleotides, the CDR3 is TGCAGCGTTGAGGGGGGGAGCCAAGAGACCCAGTACTTC. Its translation: CSVEGGSQETQYF.

This clonotype was seen more than once but under ten times. This rearrangement joins TRBV20-1 to TRBJ2-3; D is ambiguous. V was cut by 3 bases and J by 0 bases, with 13 bases left in between. The CDR3 length is 15 residues. In germline, CDR1 is DFQATT, CDR2 SNEGSKA (reference sequence). CDR3 in amino acids: CSARSGASSTDTQYF. In nucleotides, the CDR3 is TGCAGTGCTAGGTCTGGCGCTTCTAGCACAGATACGCAGTATTTT.

This clonotype has a handful of counts. The chain employs TRBV28 and TRBJ1-5; perhaps TRBD1 as D (6 bases). CDR1 MDHEN and CDR2 SYDVKM come from the germline V gene. The CDR3 contains 15 residues. Trimming took 3 bases from V and 3 from J, leaving 12 bases between them. The DNA of the CDR3 is TGTGCCAGCAGTTTCATCAGGGGATCCAATCAGCCCCAGCATTTT. The encoded protein is CASSFIRGSNQPQHF.

This clonotype is judged hyperexpanded. This rearrangement joins TRBV11-2 to TRBJ2-1; D might be TRBD1 or TRBD2, each matching 5 bases. Trimming removed 3 bases from V and 5 bases from J, with 20 bases in between. Germline V CDR1 and CDR2: SGHAT, FQNNGV. CDR3 length: 17 amino acids. CDR3 DNA sequence: TGTGCCAGCAGCTTTTATGGGACCGATATCCTACACAATGAGCAGTTCTTC. Its protein is CASSFYGTDILHNEQFF. The whole variable domain, remainder taken from reference TRBV11-2 and TRBJ2-1, is EAGVAQSPRYKIIEKRQSVAFWCNPISGHATLYWYQQILGQGPKLLIQFQNNGVVDDSQLPKDRFSAERLKGVDSTLKIQPAKLEDSAVYLCASSFYGTDILHNEQFFGPGTRLTVL.

Relative to its sample, this clonotype is medium-sized. The chain uses TRBV7-2 and TRBJ1-5; D unresolved. V was clipped by 3 bases and J by 3 bases, with 9 bases between them. The germline gives CDR1 SGHTA, CDR2 FQGNSA. The CDR3 runs 14 residues. The CDR3 sequence: CASSFGVSNQPQHF. CDR3 in DNA: TGTGCCAGCAGCTTCGGTGTTTCCAATCAGCCCCAGCATTTT.

This clonotype has a count of ten or more. This chain uses TRBV27 with TRBJ1-1, with TRBD1 as a possible D gene (5 bases). Germline assignment: CDR1 MNHEY and CDR2 SMNVEV (reference sequence). V lost 3 bases to trimming and J lost 5 bases, with 10 bases between them. The CDR3 totals 13 residues. The DNA of the CDR3 is TGTGCCAGCAGTTTTCAGGGAATGACTGAAGCTTTCTTT. It codes for CASSFQGMTEAFF.